This T cell receptor beta chain derives from a study of T-cell memory formation after mild COVID-19. Study-wide context: Clustering of TCRs was largely donor specific. Overall study findings and caveats: Contracting CD4+ clones sat mainly in CM and EM; CD8+ in EMRA.

A single record per CDR3 protein comes from TCRdb applying MiXCR to the 5' RACE reads. The table lists nearly 250,000 distinct CDR3 sequences, about 16% of them singletons, with over 2% in the top ten. Of note for this clonotype: The antigen is undetermined.

The CDR3 loop spans 12 amino acids. Trimming stripped 7 bases from V and 5 bases from J, with 11 bases between. Germline V gene sequence: CDR1 MNHEY, CDR2 SVGAGI. The clonotype originates from an adult woman who had mild COVID-19 (a few samples of this study predate the infection). Cell type and time point are not known. Sample: PBMCs or a T cell subset sorted from them (not recorded which). The chain recombines TRBV6-5 with TRBJ1-2, with a tentative D call TRBD1 (6 bases). The CDR3 reads CASKGRGYGYTF. In nucleotides, the CDR3 is TGTGCCAGCAAGGGCAGGGGATATGGCTACACCTTC.